This T cell receptor beta chain was captured in a study of Ad26.COV2.S vaccination and SARS-CoV-2 variants. Study results and caveats: Spike-specific CD8+ and CD4+ T cell responses reportedly showed substantial breadth after vaccination. Quantification of TCR breadth and depth may have yielded underestimates of total T cell responses. Recipients of vaccine and of placebo showed similar breadth of their non-spike TCR repertoires. Spike-specific TCR breadth was greater after Ad26.COV2.S than placebo.

Sequenced by immunoSEQ multiplex PCR; TCRdb stores in-frame clones only, minus some. Of around 450,000 clones listed, 90% are singletons. Note on this clone: Its antigen remains unidentified.

Treatment described: 15 to 20 received Ad26.COV2.S at low or high dose, single or two shots; a few received placebo; per-sample allocation not given. Samples were taken on day 63 after the first vaccine or placebo injection. In germline, CDR1 is SGHRS, CDR2 YFSETQ. Trimming took off 0 bases at V and 1 base at J, with 11 bases between the two ends. The CDR3 extends over 15 amino acids. The clonotype was recovered from a person between 18 and 65 years old who received the Ad26.COV2.S COVID-19 vaccine or a placebo. The starting material was peripheral blood, obtained in a trial of Ad26.COV2.S vaccine versus placebo. The chain uses TRBV5-1 and TRBJ2-7, with D possibly TRBD2 on 6 matching bases. CDR3 DNA: TGCGCCAGCAGCTTGGACACTAGCAGATCCTACGAGCAGTACTTC. The encoded protein is CASSLDTSRSYEQYF.